Sequencing of this T cell receptor beta chain was carried out in a study of T-cell memory formation after mild COVID-19. Study at large: TCR clusters mostly belonged to single donors.

UMIs and sample barcodes were carried by the TCR alpha and TCR beta cDNA libraries that 5'RACE produced using constant-segment primers. In TCRdb, the 5' RACE reads were re-called with MiXCR into one record per CDR3 protein. The repertoire consists of under 35,000 distinct CDR3 sequences, with 7.4% occurring once and the leading ten covering 13% to 15%. This clonotype is medium-sized within its sample. Material for sequencing was PBMCs or a T cell subset sorted from them (not recorded which). The TCR sequence derives from an adult woman who had mild COVID-19 (a few samples of this study predate the infection). Cell type and time point are not known.

CDR3 bases: TGCAGTGCTAGAGGGACTCTTGCTGGAGAGCAGTTCTTC. This gives the protein CSARGTLAGEQFF. The chain joins TRBV20-1 to TRBJ2-1, with D tentatively TRBD2 (5 bases). V gave up 1 base and J gave up 10 bases, with 14 bases separating them. Germline V gives CDR1 DFQATT, CDR2 SNEGSKA (reference sequence). CDR3 size: 13 residues.